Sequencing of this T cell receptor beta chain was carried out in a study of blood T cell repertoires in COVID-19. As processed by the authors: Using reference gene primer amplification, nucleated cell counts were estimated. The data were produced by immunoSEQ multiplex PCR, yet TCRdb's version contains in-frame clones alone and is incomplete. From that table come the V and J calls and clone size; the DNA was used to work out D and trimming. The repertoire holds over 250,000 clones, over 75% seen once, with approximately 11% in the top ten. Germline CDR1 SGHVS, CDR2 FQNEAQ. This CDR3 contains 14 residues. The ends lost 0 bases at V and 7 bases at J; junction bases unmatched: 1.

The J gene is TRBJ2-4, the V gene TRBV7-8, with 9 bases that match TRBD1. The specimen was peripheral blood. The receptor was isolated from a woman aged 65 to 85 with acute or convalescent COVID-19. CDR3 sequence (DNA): TGTGCCAGCAGCTTAGCCGGGACAGGGAACATTCAGTACTTC. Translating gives CASSLAGTGNIQYF.